The clone carrying this T cell receptor (beta chain) has at least ten counts. Its target is unknown. CDR1 is MNHNS and CDR2 is SASEGT in the germline V gene. The CDR3 is 12 residues long. The V and J ends lost 8 bases and 6 bases respectively, with 11 bases between them. These data originate in a study of spatial heterogeneity in lung cancer. Study outcomes and limitations: Higher tumor mutation counts went along with higher counts of expanded intratumoral alpha and beta TCRs.

Time point in this sample: sample taken at primary tumor resection. Whole RNA obtained from tumor, nontumor lung or frozen PBMC underwent sequencing without sorting. One entry per CDR3 protein results from TCRdb running MiXCR on the 5' RACE reads. This sample carries about 100,000 distinct CDR3 sequences, nearly 4.5% of them seen once, and the ten largest clones take 21%. The TCR comes from a male donor with early-stage non-small cell lung cancer. The genes are TRBV6-1 and TRBJ2-1; D is possibly TRBD2 (5 bases). The input for sequencing was lung tumor tissue, taken at surgery. CDR3 region: CASGRTRNEQFF. CDR3 nucleotide sequence: TGTGCCAGCGGAAGGACTCGCAATGAGCAGTTCTTC.